The source of this T cell receptor (beta chain) is a study of cytomegalovirus exposure and HLA in healthy donors (dated by TCRdb to between 2016 and 2019). Turning to the overall study: According to an earlier analysis of a few hundred of the donors, 200 million or so T cells yielded 120 million or so unique TCR beta sequences and 250 to 350 Gb of sequence data. Roughly 300 gigabases of sequencing data and roughly 90 million unique TCR sequences were included in an early release covering about 700 HLA-typed donors. The genetic ancestry cluster associated with self-reported Caucasian donors included around four fifths of the 398 genotyped donors. The aim of the study was to test whether cataloging public T cell receptors could identify signatures of past pathogen exposure. The study used immunosequencing to profile the T cell repertoires of more than 650 subjects and linked those repertoires to cytomegalovirus serostatus. A separate validation cohort of 100 to 150 different subjects was used in addition to the roughly 670-subject first cohort. To predict cytomegalovirus infection status, the study brought together high-throughput TCR immunosequencing, statistical association of individual TCRs with disease status, and machine learning. To study patterns of TCR occurrence, a later analysis re-analyzed previously published TCR beta repertoires from several hundred donors and added high-resolution HLA genotyping. In the later analysis, no new phenotypic data were used to find candidate immune exposures; instead, reliance was placed on TCR beta sequences and their occurrence across donors. To decide whether each TCR beta V gene segment behaved as functional or pseudogenic, an earlier analysis of over 500 of the donors relied on high-throughput TCR beta sequencing. Donor age, sex, ethnicity and CMV serostatus were collected together with the repertoire data. In a later genetic analysis, genome-wide SNP genotypes for about three fifths of the roughly 670 donors were used, and that subset was treated as a discovery cohort. All discovery cohort repertoires had been generated on a single sequencing platform. Class I and class II HLA loci were covered by the typing at four-digit resolution. Typing coverage differed by locus: A, B, C, DRB1 and DQB1 were typed in roughly 620-640 donors, DQA1 in 500 to 550, DPA1 in over 600, and DPB1 in around 490. Roughly 5 DR-DQ haplotypes were treated as single units for association and clustering because of strong linkage in the cohort. Among about 370 genotyped donors of the cohort, an average of roughly 230,000 unique TCR beta nucleotide sequences was sequenced per donor, of which 15% to 20% were non-productive. The paper as a whole reports these results and caveats: A further reported finding was that TCR beta sequences accurately predicted the HLA-A and HLA-B alleles for most subjects in the first cohort. Across donors, most TCR sequences were observed very rarely, whereas some public TCRs were present in many individuals. A cluster of highly shared sequence variants was judged likely to represent a technical artifact of the sequencing pipeline. V-gene and J-gene trimming of TCR beta chains was associated with a missense DCLRE1C variant in a later genetic analysis, and the association was replicated in an independent cohort. A later genetic analysis reported fewer N-insertions in productive TCRs among donors in an Asian-associated ancestry cluster than the 666-donor mean. In a later analysis, 16,951 TCR beta sequences were associated with specific HLA alleles at a false discovery rate of 0.05. Several of the top co-occurrence clusters appeared to be linked to parvovirus B19, influenza, CMV and Epstein-Barr virus, according to a later analysis. Only TCR beta chains were sequenced in this cohort, and the absence of alpha or paired-chain data limited detectable features. Because counts were too low, about 15 rarely observed V segments, including chromosome 9 orphons, were left out of the earlier analysis of some 640 of the donors. Three of the identified cytomegalovirus-associated TCR beta chains were confirmed in vitro to be specific for cytomegalovirus antigens. In the study, around 160 TCR beta chains were listed as associated with cytomegalovirus. According to a later analysis, TCR association rates differed among HLA loci, with DRB1 alleles showing the most associated TCRs and HLA-C alleles showing the fewest. Because the 87-base-pair reads could not distinguish some IMGT-functional V segments, including TRBV6-2 and TRBV6-3, those segments were excluded. The authors suggested that the approach could potentially be extended to other disease states and immunological phenotypes. According to a later analysis, most CMV-associated TCR beta chains appeared to be HLA-restricted, and the HLA associations seemed to be driven largely by CMV exposure. Correlated functional status among segregating V segments might be attributable to linkage disequilibrium, but an unknown experimental factor could not be ruled out. Because HLA typing was unavailable for some donors at each locus, only the typed subset was used in association tests. Immune exposure information for the cohort was limited to CMV serostatus. Broadly in line with IMGT annotations, most TCR beta V segments showed up in productive rearrangements about 90% or about 30% of the time in an earlier analysis of 587 of the donors. Roughly uniform sequencing depth across donors was assumed in presence/absence analyses, although this assumption may not hold. The classifier was reported to diagnose cytomegalovirus status with high specificity and sensitivity in both the original cohort and the validation cohort. In a later analysis, HLA-associated TCR beta chains were found to be more clonally expanded and to have lower generation probabilities than equally common non-associated chains. When HLA alleles, especially DR and DQ, strongly co-occurred, TCR associations were difficult to assign to individual alleles.

The cohort comprised 666 healthy bone marrow donors. At the time of sampling, every cohort member was nominally healthy, though immune exposures that went unrecorded were likely present. The donor tested CMV seronegative and was one of the 352 seronegative cohort members. Every donor gave a peripheral blood sample, and the peripheral blood mononuclear cells from that sample were used for TCR beta sequencing. The Qiagen DNeasy Blood Extraction Kit was used to extract genomic DNA from the blood cell samples. Between the V and J ends, shortened by 4 bases and 4 bases respectively, the junction contains 10 bases. There are 13 amino acids in the CDR3, from cysteine to phenylalanine inclusive. Just the 39-base CDR3 DNA is kept, in frame starting at base 1. CDR1 is given as SQVTM and CDR2 as ANQGSEA, both from the germline V gene. The method was the immunoSEQ multiplex PCR assay. For the multiplex PCR, a mixture combining 60 forward primers for TCR Vbeta segments and 13 reverse primers for TCR Jbeta segments was used. The CDR3 region of rearranged TCR beta genes was amplified from genomic DNA by a multiplex PCR assay. The Illumina HiSeq System was used to sequence the amplified TCR beta libraries as 87-base-pair reads. The paper's data handling went like this. A later analysis tallied 75 million to 95 million unique TCR beta chains across the 550 to 850 repertoires, and roughly 11 million of those chains were shared by two or more donors. Raw reads were error-corrected and collapsed into unique sequences by a nearest-neighbor algorithm in which closely related sequences were merged to remove PCR and sequencing errors. Alignment of CDR3 sequences to IMGT reference sequences was used to assign V, D and J gene segments. Each retained sequence needed at least a six-nucleotide match to both a V gene segment and a J gene segment. Rearrangements were classified as productive when the CDR3 lacked stop codons and remained in frame with V and J, and all other rearrangements were classified as non-productive. CDR3 was defined by IMGT convention, running from the second conserved V-encoded cysteine to the conserved J-encoded phenylalanine. The earlier analysis of about 620 of the donors excluded sequences that lacked an unambiguous match to a single V gene segment. In an earlier analysis of a few hundred of the donors, V segments were called functional above 56.7% productive rearrangements and were called segregating when the between-donor standard deviation exceeded 5%. A statistical classification framework was built to diagnose cytomegalovirus status from the catalog of TCR beta chain sequences. A later analysis assigned V and J genes by comparing TCR nucleotide sequences with IMGT/GENE-DB human TR gene sequences. In a later analysis, CDR3 sequences and most-parsimonious VDJ recombination scenarios were assigned using the TCRdist pipeline. A later analysis defined each TCR beta chain by its CDR3 amino acid sequence plus V-gene family, and excluded reads lacking a unique V-gene family. As a way to deal with suspected cross-contamination and a sequencing artifact, a later analysis dropped roughly 600 nucleotide sequences that were highly shared and had low generation probability. In a later analysis, a clonal expansion index for each public chain was calculated from normalized within-repertoire ranks of inferred template counts. Generation probabilities in a later analysis came from a VDJ recombination model fitted to out-of-frame rearrangements, and those results were checked against IGoR. In a later analysis, hypergeometric tests were used to score TCR-TCR, TCR-HLA and TCR-CMV co-occurrence, with a repertoire-size bias correction applied to TCR pairs. To estimate false discovery rates, a later analysis permuted the HLA or CMV assignments 20 times. In a later analysis, co-occurring TCRs were grouped using DBSCAN, with TCRdist sequence similarity added in when clustering inside HLA-allele-positive subsets. Repertoires with fewer than 30,000 or more than 120,000 public chains were left out of co-occurrence clustering, as were about five repertoires with anomalous nucleotide sharing. TCRdb carries this immuneACCESS record with in-frame sequences only. Its versions omit some clonotypes, under half of them owing to an unresolved V gene in the studies checked, with the rest unexplained. From that table come the V and J calls and clone size; the DNA was used to work out D and trimming. Present in this sample are approximately 190,000 clones, approximately 85% of which were seen just once. The ten largest clones add up to about 0.84% of the sample.

This clone was counted only a few times. Its antigen remains unidentified. Per-base quality was not reported, and no clone a single base away is much larger than it. This clonotype originated in a woman aged 18 to 35 in good health and CMV-seronegative. The sample was PBMCs. Recombination linked TRBV29-1 to TRBJ2-2, with no reliable assignment of the D segment. The DNA is as follows: TGCAGCGTTGCACAGTGGGTCACCGGGGAGCTGTTTTTT. This yields the protein CSVAQWVTGELFF.